This TCR beta chain was retrieved from a study of T cell responses to AZD1222 COVID-19 vaccine. Study-wide results and limits: Nearly half of unique spike-specific TCRs reportedly avoided B.1.351 and B.1.1.7 mutated regions. Mapped onto spike, vaccine-associated CD4 TCRs spanned it and were dominant at 160-218 and 743-854. Donors skewed white British and female; clonal diversity was possibly underestimated. With two AZD1222 doses given, Spike-specific TCR breadth and depth both rose.

On this clone: Its target is unknown.

Repertoires were generated with immunoSEQ multiplex PCR, while TCRdb's copy carries only in-frame clones and drops some. Here the sample spans 95,000 to 150,000 clones, roughly 93% being singletons. This CDR3 is built from 17 residues. Unmatched junction bases numbered 13, after V lost 0 bases and J lost 7 bases. The V gene's germline CDR1 is LGHDT and CDR2 YNNKEL (reference sequence). This sequence was found in an adult in good health. The gene calls are TRBV3-1 (or the pseudogene TRBV3-2) and TRBJ2-7; 9 bases map to TRBD2. Here the sequenced sample was peripheral blood, taken on day 0 of AZD1222 vaccination. The CDR3 coding sequence is TGTGCCAGCAGCCAAGAATCCGGGCTAGCGGGGTTACGGGAGCAGTACTTC. Residues: CASSQESGLAGLREQYF.